This TCR beta chain was retrieved from a study of Ad26.COV2.S vaccination and SARS-CoV-2 variants (dated by TCRdb to 2020 to 2022). At the level of the whole study: Donors in the vaccine arm were drawn from COV1001, a phase I-IIa trial of Ad26.COV2.S in healthy adults that was multicentre, randomized, double-blind and placebo-controlled. Blinding of investigators to trial group allocation was maintained during experiments and outcome assessment. Trial participants were randomized into five groups of five: low-dose or high-dose Ad26.COV2.S given once or twice, or placebo on both occasions. Sequencing of the TCRbeta repertoire served to evaluate the specificity and breadth of SARS-CoV-2-reactive T cell receptors following Ad26.COV2.S vaccination. A total of around 32 samples were included in the TCR-sequenced set, comprising roughly 20 Ad26.COV2.S vaccine recipients, 5 placebo recipients and 8 SARS-CoV-2 convalescent individuals. Ad26.COV2.S was given intramuscularly at 5x10^10 or 1x10^11 viral particles, as a single shot or as two shots 56 days apart. General study outcomes and caveats: Compared with placebo recipients, Ad26.COV2.S recipients showed higher spike-specific TCR breadth (P = 0.0014). The study was not powered to compare responses between vaccine doses or regimens. Non-spike TCR breadth was comparable between vaccine and placebo recipients, consistent with the vaccine containing only spike. After vaccination, substantial breadth of spike-specific CD8+ and CD4+ T cell responses was reported. The authors noted that the TCR breadth and depth analyses may have underestimated total T cell responses.

From the germline V gene, CDR1 is SGHVS and CDR2 is FQNEAQ. The CDR3 goes from the cysteine to the phenylalanine over 17 residues. CDR3 DNA only is kept here, 51 bases in frame from base 1. V and J are trimmed by 5 bases and 0 bases, and the gene matches miss 8 bases of the junction. The sample's treatment or condition label, in plain terms: approximately 18 received Ad26.COV2.S at low or high dose, single or two shots; about five received placebo; per-sample allocation not given. Repertoires of vaccine and placebo recipients were sequenced from samples collected on day 63 after the first injection. Between 29 July and 7 August 2020, Cohort 1b enrolled 25 adults aged 18-55 years at one site in Boston, USA. Ad26.COV2.S was a replication-incompetent adenovirus type 26 vector that expressed a prefusion-stabilized SARS-CoV-2 spike protein derived from the original Wuhan strain. Worth noting for this clone: Its cognate antigen has yet to be identified. No qualities accompany the bases; no much larger clone lies one base away.

TCRbeta CDR3 regions were sequenced with the immunoSEQ Assay. After extraction, genomic DNA underwent amplification by bias-controlled multiplex PCR, followed by high-throughput sequencing. On the authors' methods: Collapsing and filtering of sequences were performed to quantify the absolute abundance of each unique TCRbeta CDR3 region. Usable DNA was measured by amplifying reference genes present in all nucleated cells, and TCRbeta template counts were normalized to that usable DNA to estimate T cell fraction. Repertoire TCRs were annotated as SARS-CoV-2-specific by exact matching of V gene, CDR3 amino acid sequence and J gene to a known reactive TCR set. The reference SARS-CoV-2 TCR set was derived from MIRA and filtered for enrichment in COVID-19-positive ImmuneCODE repertoires, a step that removed public or cross-reactive TCRs. Using the MIRA antigens, annotated TCRs were further analysed by specific ORF or by position within an ORF. Depth was the summed frequency of annotated unique rearrangements, while breadth was defined as annotated unique rearrangements over total unique productive rearrangements. Two-sided Wilcoxon rank-sum tests were used to compare TCR breadth between groups. TCRdb limited this immuneACCESS table to in-frame rearrangements with V and J called. A share of clones is missing; checked studies link under half to unresolved V genes, and the rest is unexplained. The V and J calls and clone size are taken from that table; D and trimming were inferred from the DNA. The sample profile shows approximately 350,000 clones; roughly 87% of them were found once. The leading ten clones occupy roughly 3.6% of the sample.

The chain couples TRBV7-8 to TRBJ2-7; the junction holds 12 bases that match TRBD2. The material sequenced was peripheral blood, taken in a trial of Ad26.COV2.S vaccine versus placebo. This TCR came from a person aged 18-65 years who received the Ad26.COV2.S COVID-19 vaccine or a placebo. The CDR3: CASSLSSGGDYSYEQYF. The sequence in DNA is TGTGCCAGCAGCCTCTCTAGCGGGGGGGACTACTCCTACGAGCAGTACTTC.